The clone carrying this T cell receptor beta chain occurred once. Its target is unknown. This could be a read error, since a much larger clone is one nucleotide away. The source of the sample is a study of T cell repertoires in cytomegalovirus infection. Study-wide context: Public TCR beta signatures indicated both CMV infection and matching HLA type.

CDR3 size: 16 residues. Germline V gene data show CDR1 as SGHTA and CDR2 as FQGNSA. V shed 7 bases, J shed 2 bases, and the junction held 12 bases outside the gene matches. MiXCR, applied by TCRdb to the reads, yields one record per CDR3 protein. The sample yields approximately 590,000 distinct CDR3 sequences, approximately 40% seen once. The rearrangement links TRBV7-2 to TRBJ2-7, with 9 bases identical to TRBD2. Specimen: cultured PBMCs, collected from culture after CMV antigen stimulation. The TCR originated in a human donor in good health (CMV status not recorded). Some clones in this sample may be carry-over from other donors' samples. The DNA for the CDR3 is TGTGCCAGCATCTGGGGTTTGCTAGCGGGGACCTACGAGCAGTACTTC. As protein: CASIWGLLAGTYEQYF.